Listed here are 26 T cell receptor beta chains from one sample, sequenced in a study of blood T cell repertoires in COVID-19. Generated by immunoSEQ multiplex PCR, the TCRdb table keeps only in-frame clones and is missing some. Of under 150,000 clones listed, 80% are singletons. Source material: peripheral blood. The receptors stem from a man in his 60s with active or convalescent COVID-19.

The gene calls are TRBV10-3 and TRBJ2-4; 15 bases fit TRBD2. The CDR3 spans 17 residues. The V and J ends lost 10 bases and 3 bases, in that order; junction bases with no gene match: 10. The germline gives CDR1 ENHRY, CDR2 SYGVKD. The CDR3 nucleotides are TGTGCCAAACCGGGACTAGCGGGAGGAGGGGACAAAAACATTCAGTACTTC. Residues: CAKPGLAGGGDKNIQYF.

The chain is built from TRBV10-3 and TRBJ1-1; 7 bases fit TRBD1. The CDR3 has 16 amino acids. Per germline, CDR1 ENHRY and CDR2 SYGVKD. Trimming removed 4 bases from V and 0 bases from J; junction bases left unmatched: 8. CDR3 residues: CAISASGTVMNTEAFF. The CDR3 DNA reads as TGTGCCATCAGTGCCTCGGGGACAGTCATGAACACTGAAGCTTTCTTT.

The V call is TRBV10-3, the J call TRBJ1-1; D not resolved. Between the trimmed V and J ends, which lost 0 bases and 1 base, there was a span of 9 bases. CDR1 and CDR2 (germline): ENHRY, SYGVKD. CDR3 length: 15 amino acids. CDR3 protein: CAISESASTNTEAFF. The DNA for the CDR3 is TGTGCCATCAGTGAGTCGGCCAGTACGAACACTGAAGCTTTCTTT.

This chain uses TRBV9 with TRBJ2-7; D is perhaps TRBD2 (6 bases). In germline, CDR1 is SGDLS, CDR2 YYNGEE. The CDR3 has 14 amino acids. The V gene lost 7 bases and the J gene lost 2 bases, with 16 bases spanning the gap. The CDR3 sequence is CASARSGSAYEQYF. The DNA for the CDR3 is TGTGCCAGCGCCCGTAGCGGATCAGCCTACGAGCAGTACTTC. Together with reference TRBV9 and TRBJ2-7, the CDR3 gives the full variable domain: DSGVTQTPKHLITATGQRVTLRCSPRSGDLSVYWYQQSLDQGLQFLIQYYNGEERAKGNILERFSAQQFPDLHSELNLSSLELGDSALYFCASARSGSAYEQYFGPGTRLTVT.

The rearrangement links TRBV6-2 or TRBV6-3 to TRBJ1-2; 7 nucleotides line up with TRBD1. Germline V gene lookup returns CDR1 MNHEY and CDR2 SVGEGT. The CDR3 spans 15 residues. Trimming took 5 bases from V and 0 from J; bases not matched to a gene: 6. This CDR3 reads CASSGQARSNYGYTF. The DNA for the CDR3 is TGTGCCAGCAGTGGACAGGCCCGATCTAACTATGGCTACACCTTC.

The gene calls are TRBV19 and TRBJ1-1; weak D call: TRBD1 (6 bases). Trimming took 2 bases from V and 1 from J, leaving 11 bases between them. Germline values: CDR1 LNHDA, CDR2 SQIVND (reference sequence). CDR3 length: 15 residues. CDR3 loop: CASSIRGTENTEAFF. CDR3 bases: TGTGCCAGTAGTATAAGGGGGACGGAGAACACTGAAGCTTTCTTT.

V usage is TRBV1 and J usage is TRBJ2-1; the table gives TRBD1 as D, unverified against the DNA. TRBV1 is described as a pseudogene. This CDR3 is 17 amino acids long. The CDR3 loop reads CTSSHPQDREHYNEQFF. The DNA of the CDR3 is TGCACCAGCAGCCATCCCCAGGACAGGGAGCACTACAATGAGCAGTTCTTC.

The chain carries TRBV28 and TRBJ1-2; D remains ambiguous. The germline V and J ends were trimmed by 8 bases and 3 bases, with 10 bases remaining between them. The CDR3 length is 12 residues. Germline CDR1 reads MDHEN; CDR2 reads SYDVKM. CDR3: CASLRSDYGYTF. The CDR3 nucleotides are TGTGCCAGCCTACGGTCGGACTATGGCTACACCTTC.

The genes are TRBV7-2 and TRBJ2-5; D ambiguous. V lost 2 bases, J lost 3 bases, and 4 bases lay in between. CDR1 is SGHTA, CDR2 FQGNSA, per germline. CDR3 length: 12 residues. The CDR3 here is CASSLSEETQYF. CDR3 nucleotide sequence: TGTGCCAGCAGCTTATCGGAAGAGACCCAGTACTTC.

This sequence joins TRBV7-2 and TRBJ1-1; D gene ambiguous. The CDR3 runs to 14 residues. Trimming shortened V by 2 bases and J by 4 bases, and 11 bases separated the two germline ends. Per the germline V gene, CDR1 is SGHTA and CDR2 is FQGNSA. CDR3 loop: CASSLRTRGTEAFF. CDR3 DNA: TGTGCCAGCAGCTTAAGAACGAGAGGCACTGAAGCTTTCTTT. The variable domain in full, with the rest retrieved from reference TRBV7-2 and TRBJ1-1, is GAGVSQSPSNKVTEKGKDVELRCDPISGHTALYWYRQSLGQGLEFLIYFQGNSAPDKSGLPSDRFSAERTGGSVSTLTIQRTQQEDSAVYLCASSLRTRGTEAFFGQGTRLTVV.

The chain carries TRBV7-3 and TRBJ2-3; TRBD1 is a possible D gene (5 bases). The CDR3 extends over 13 amino acids. CDR1 and CDR2 (germline): SGHTA, FQGTGA. The V gene lost 5 bases and the J gene lost 4 bases, with 10 bases spanning the gap. The CDR3 region has the DNA TGTGCCAGCAGCCCACAGGTGGCAGATACGCAGTATTTT. Protein sequence: CASSPQVADTQYF. Complete variable domain (other parts from reference TRBV7-3 and TRBJ2-3): GAGVSQTPSNKVTEKGKYVELRCDPISGHTALYWYRQSLGQGPEFLIYFQGTGAADDSGLPNDRFFAVRPEGSVSTLKIQRTERGDSAVYLCASSPQVADTQYFGPGTRLTVL.

The rearrangement uses TRBV6-1 and TRBJ2-3; 16 positions agree with TRBD2. V was clipped by 1 base and J by 4 bases; unmatched bases: 2. This CDR3 is 17 amino acids long. Germline V lookup: CDR1 MNHNS, CDR2 SASEGT. CDR3 bases: TGTGCCAGCAGTGAAGTGGGACTAGCGGGAGGGCCAGATACGCAGTATTTT. Translating it yields CASSEVGLAGGPDTQYF.

The V gene is TRBV7-2, the J gene TRBJ1-4; D not resolved. Germline V gene sequence: CDR1 SGHTA, CDR2 FQGNSA. V was pared by 1 base and J by 7 bases, with 7 bases between. This CDR3 is built from 13 residues. CDR3 DNA sequence: TGTGCCAGCAGCTTAGAATCGGGTGAAAAACTGTTTTTT. Protein sequence: CASSLESGEKLFF.

This CDR3 reads CAWNPGTGGLELFF. The CDR3 DNA follows: TGTGCCTGGAACCCCGGGACAGGGGGCTTGGAACTGTTTTTT. V is TRBV30 and J is TRBJ1-4; 12 bases align to TRBD1. This CDR3 has 14 residues. The V and J ends lost 4 bases and 12 bases, in that order; junction bases with no gene match: 9. Germline loops: CDR1 GTSNPN, CDR2 SVGIG (reference sequence). The full variable domain, in which reference TRBV30 and TRBJ1-4 provide the parts outside the CDR3, is SQTIHQWPATLVQPVGSPLSLECTVEGTSNPNLYWYRQAAGRGLQLLFYSVGIGQISSEVPQNLSASRPQDRQFILSSKKLLLSDSGFYLCAWNPGTGGLELFFGSGTQLSVL.

V gene TRBV9 combines with J gene TRBJ2-2, with D possibly being TRBD2 (5 bases). V gave up 2 bases and J gave up 6 bases, with 17 bases separating them. Germline V lookup: CDR1 SGDLS, CDR2 YYNGEE. There are 16 residues in the CDR3. CDR3 DNA: TGTGCCAGCAGCGTCGGCGCCGGGATAACCTCCGGGGAGCTGTTTTTT. Its translation: CASSVGAGITSGELFF.

This clone was observed a handful of times. DNA of the CDR3: TGTGCCAGCAGCTTAGAGGCGGTCCAGTACTTC. Residues: CASSLEAVQYF. The chain is built from TRBV7-9 and TRBJ2-5; D remains unclear. Per germline, CDR1 SEHNR and CDR2 FQNEAQ (reference sequence). With 1 base removed from V and 10 bases from J, the gap between germline ends came to 7 bases. The CDR3 runs to 11 residues.

The rearrangement links TRBV2 to TRBJ1-2; D unresolved. From germline, CDR1 is SNHLY and CDR2 FYNNEI. Trimming cost V 5 bases and J 4 bases, with 11 bases left between them. This CDR3 has 13 residues. The CDR3 coding sequence is TGTGCCAGCAGTCAGCAGGTCCTCTATGGCTACACCTTC. Protein sequence: CASSQQVLYGYTF.

This sequence joins TRBV7-3 and TRBJ2-2; 8 nucleotides align to TRBD2. J lost 5 bases, V lost 5 bases, and 7 bases had no gene match. The germline CDR1 and CDR2 sequences are SGHTA and FQGTGA. This CDR3 has 15 residues. DNA for the CDR3: TGTGCCAGCAGCCGAGCGGGAGAAGAAACCGGGGAGCTGTTTTTT. Amino acid sequence: CASSRAGEETGELFF.

This clone was picked up one time. The gene calls are TRBV3-1 (or the pseudogene TRBV3-2) and TRBJ1-1, with D perhaps matching TRBD1 (5 bases). Germline V gene lookup returns CDR1 LGHDT and CDR2 YNNKEL (reference sequence). There are 14 residues in the CDR3. Trimming took 0 bases from V and 3 from J, leaving 8 bases between them. CDR3: CASSQDQGDTEAFF. CDR3 bases: TGTGCCAGCAGCCAAGACCAGGGCGACACTGAAGCTTTCTTT.

The chain combines TRBV30 with TRBJ1-2, with D perhaps TRBD1 (5 bases). Trimming cost V 3 bases and J 4 bases, with 15 bases left between them. The CDR3 runs to 14 residues. CDR1 and CDR2 from the germline V gene are GTSNPN and SVGIG (reference sequence). This chain's CDR3 is CAWSVSGVSYGYTF. The CDR3 nucleotides are TGTGCCTGGAGCGTCTCGGGGGTGAGCTATGGCTACACCTTC.

The chain employs TRBV12-1 and TRBJ2-7; the table's D call TRBD2 went unverified against the DNA. TRBV12-1 is flagged as a pseudogene. This CDR3 comprises 16 residues. CDR3: CASIEKDCRSSYEQYF. The CDR3 DNA follows: TGTGCCAGCATCGAAAAGGACTGTCGGAGCTCCTACGAGCAGTACTTC.

The J gene is TRBJ1-1, the V gene TRBV7-9, with D maybe TRBD1 (5 bases). With 2 bases removed from V and 4 bases from J, the gap between germline ends came to 11 bases. The CDR3 covers 14 residues. Germline V gene sequence: CDR1 SEHNR, CDR2 FQNEAQ (reference sequence). CDR3 sequence: CASSLSPGGTEAFF. In nucleotides, the CDR3 is TGTGCCAGCAGCTTAAGCCCGGGGGGCACTGAAGCTTTCTTT. The complete variable domain, with remaining parts taken from reference TRBV7-9 and TRBJ1-1, reads DTGVSQNPRHKITKRGQNVTFRCDPISEHNRLYWYRQTLGQGPEFLTYFQNEAQLEKSRLLSDRFSAERPKGSFSTLEIQRTEQGDSAMYLCASSLSPGGTEAFFGQGTRLTVV.

The table lists this clone with many counts. The rearrangement links TRBV5-4 to TRBJ2-2; TRBD2 aligns across 13 bases. Per germline, CDR1 SGHNT and CDR2 YYREEE (reference sequence). This CDR3 has 16 amino acids. V trimming: 4 bases; J trimming: 4 bases; junction bases outside the gene matches: 4. CDR3 protein: CASSPGTSGTTGELFF. CDR3 coding DNA: TGTGCCAGCAGCCCGGGGACTAGCGGGACCACCGGGGAGCTGTTTTTT.

The V call is TRBV7-9, the J call TRBJ1-3; D not resolved. The germline V gene encodes CDR1 SEHNR and CDR2 FQNEAQ (reference sequence). The CDR3 totals 13 residues. Trimming stripped 5 bases from V and 7 bases from J, with 12 bases between. The CDR3 DNA sequence: TGTGCCAGCAGCATCCAGGAACGGAACACCATATATTTT. As protein: CASSIQERNTIYF.

The chain is built from TRBV18 and TRBJ2-3; 12 positions agree with TRBD2. Per germline, CDR1 KGHSH and CDR2 LQKENI. V was clipped by 6 bases and J by 3 bases; unmatched bases: 10. This CDR3 region has 17 residues. The CDR3 coding sequence is TGTGCCAGCTCGTCGGGGCTAGCGGGAGGGCCTACAGATACGCAGTATTTT. This translates into CASSSGLAGGPTDTQYF.

This chain joins TRBV25-1 and TRBJ1-6; 8 bases line up with TRBD1. Unmatched junction bases numbered 9, after V lost 6 bases and J lost 8 bases. Germline-derived CDR1 and CDR2 are MGHDK and SYGVNS. This CDR3 comprises 15 residues. The CDR3 sequence is CASRENRGYDSPLHF. CDR3 sequence (DNA): TGTGCCAGCAGGGAAAACAGGGGGTACGATTCACCCCTCCACTTT.